Shown below are 27 T cell receptor beta chains from a single sample sequenced in a study of T cell responses to AZD1222 COVID-19 vaccine. Measured with immunoSEQ multiplex PCR; TCRdb has only the in-frame clones, and not every one. This table holds some 100,000 clones, 87% found once. Here the sequenced sample was peripheral blood, taken on day 0 of MenACWY control vaccination. The receptors stem from an adult in good health.

V and J are TRBV6-2 or TRBV6-3 and TRBJ1-1, with a weak D call TRBD1 (6 bases). The V and J ends lost 1 base and 6 bases respectively, with 9 bases between them. The CDR3 is made up of 13 amino acids. The V gene's germline CDR1 is MNHEY and CDR2 SVGEGT. The CDR3 region has the DNA TGTGCCAGCAGTTACTTCAGGGGCGCTGAAGCTTTCTTT. It codes for CASSYFRGAEAFF.

This chain connects TRBV25-1 to TRBJ1-1; a weak D match, TRBD1 (6 bases). With 3 bases removed from V and 0 bases from J, the gap between germline ends came to 11 bases. Germline V lookup: CDR1 MGHDK, CDR2 SYGVNS. The CDR3 runs to 15 residues. The CDR3 sequence is CASSEPGDMNTEAFF. CDR3 bases: TGTGCCAGCAGTGAGCCAGGGGACATGAACACTGAAGCTTTCTTT.

The V gene is TRBV2, the J gene TRBJ1-1; D might be TRBD1 (6 bases). CDR1 and CDR2 from the germline V gene are SNHLY and FYNNEI. The CDR3 sequence is 13 residues long. V lost 4 bases, J lost 3 bases, and 9 bases lay in between. CDR3 nucleotides: TGTGCCAGCAGTGTGAGGGGGTACACTGAAGCTTTCTTT. Encoded protein: CASSVRGYTEAFF.

The rearrangement joins TRBV5-1 to TRBJ2-3; 8 nucleotides agree with TRBD1. This CDR3 comprises 15 residues. V dropped 4 bases and J dropped 1; count of bases not matched to a gene: 5. Germline V CDR1 and CDR2: SGHRS, YFSETQ. CDR3 nucleotides: TGCGCCAGCAGCCTACAGGGGGTGGGCACAGATACGCAGTATTTT. Translation gives CASSLQGVGTDTQYF. The whole variable domain, remainder taken from reference TRBV5-1 and TRBJ2-3, is KAGVTQTPRYLIKTRGQQVTLSCSPISGHRSVSWYQQTPGQGLQFLFEYFSETQRNKGNFPGRFSGRQFSNSRSEMNVSTLELGDSALYLCASSLQGVGTDTQYFGPGTRLTVL.

In this sample, this clone turned up once. The chain employs TRBV7-9 and TRBJ1-5; tentatively, D is TRBD1 (6 bases). The CDR3 loop spans 18 amino acids. Germline lookup yields CDR1 SEHNR and CDR2 FQNEAQ (reference sequence). The V end lost 6 bases, the J end lost 7 bases, and 28 bases lay between the germline ends. For the CDR3, the DNA is TGTGCCAGCAGTCTCGAGGGGGGCTGGGGTAGGAACAAGCAGCCCCAGCATTTT. This translates into CASSLEGGWGRNKQPQHF.

This clone showed up just once. The chain links TRBV30 to TRBJ2-7; 10 positions agree with TRBD1. The CDR3 length is 13 residues. Per the germline V gene, CDR1 is GTSNPN and CDR2 is SVGIG (reference sequence). J was trimmed by 3 bases and V by 5 bases; bases with no gene match: 4. The CDR3 loop reads CAWDRGLNYEQYF. The CDR3 nucleotides read TGTGCCTGGGACAGGGGGCTGAACTACGAGCAGTACTTC.

The rearrangement joins TRBV28 to TRBJ1-5, with D hard to call. V lost 8 bases and J 0 bases, leaving 14 bases between the germline ends. The CDR3 has 15 amino acids. CDR1 and CDR2 from the germline V gene are MDHEN and SYDVKM. The CDR3, as DNA: TGTGCCAGCCGTAAAAGGACGGTTAGCAATCAGCCCCAGCATTTT. Protein sequence: CASRKRTVSNQPQHF. Drawing the rest from reference TRBV28 and TRBJ1-5, the complete variable domain is DVKVTQSSRYLVKRTGEKVFLECVQDMDHENMFWYRQDPGLGLRLIYFSYDVKMKEKGDIPEGYSVSREKKERFSLILESASTNQTSMYLCASRKRTVSNQPQHFGDGTRLSIL.

The rearrangement joins TRBV30 to TRBJ2-7; 8 bases are shared with TRBD1. The CDR3 is 17 amino acids. Trimming at V came to 2 bases and at J to 3 bases, leaving 15 bases not matched to a gene. The germline V gene encodes CDR1 GTSNPN and CDR2 SVGIG (reference sequence). The CDR3, as DNA: TGTGCCTGGAGTTCGCCGGGGCTGGGGACAGGATACTACGAGCAGTACTTC. It encodes CAWSSPGLGTGYYEQYF.

The chain recombines TRBV6-2 or TRBV6-3 with TRBJ2-5; 13 bases are shared with TRBD2. This CDR3 spans 16 amino acids. The J segment lost 5 bases and the V segment lost 6 bases, leaving 9 bases of the junction unmatched. Germline CDR1 MNHEY, CDR2 SVGEGT. The CDR3 loop is CASRYTSGGASETQYF. DNA for the CDR3: TGTGCCAGCAGGTACACTAGCGGGGGGGCCTCGGAGACCCAGTACTTC.

The V and J genes are TRBV4-1 and TRBJ1-1, with unresolved D. Germline CDR1 is MGHRA and CDR2 is YSYEKL. This CDR3 is 15 amino acids long. V dropped 4 bases and J dropped 1 base, with 13 bases sitting between them. The DNA of the CDR3 is TGCGCCAGCAGCCCCTTCCGGCACCCGAACACTGAAGCTTTCTTT. Amino acids: CASSPFRHPNTEAFF.

The J gene is TRBJ2-2, the V gene TRBV28, with D possibly being TRBD2 (6 bases). V lost 7 bases, J lost 9 bases, and 12 bases lay in between. The CDR3 covers 12 residues. Germline V gene lookup returns CDR1 MDHEN and CDR2 SYDVKM. The CDR3: CASTQAGRELFF. For the CDR3, the DNA is TGTGCCAGCACCCAGGCGGGGAGGGAGCTGTTTTTT.

The table lists this clone with a few counts. The chain has TRBV6-5 and TRBJ1-5; the match to TRBD1 covers 8 bases. CDR1 is MNHEY, CDR2 SVGAGI, per germline. The CDR3 totals 15 residues. After removal of 11 bases from V and 8 bases from J, the junction contained 17 bases not matched to a gene. Written as DNA, the CDR3 is TGTGCCGTACTTACCGGGACAGGCACATCTGAGCCCCAGCATTTT. It translates to CAVLTGTGTSEPQHF.

This chain uses TRBV2 with TRBJ1-4; tentatively, D is TRBD1 (5 bases). V gave up 8 bases and J gave up 8 bases, with 15 bases separating them. Germline V lookup: CDR1 SNHLY, CDR2 FYNNEI. This CDR3 has 13 residues. The CDR3 sequence: CASGRDGGEKLFF. In DNA form, the CDR3 reads TGTGCCAGCGGACGGGACGGAGGAGAAAAACTGTTTTTT. The full variable domain, with the rest looked up from reference TRBV2 and TRBJ1-4, is EPEVTQTPSHQVTQMGQEVILRCVPISNHLYFYWYRQILGQKVEFLVSFYNNEISEKSEIFDDQFSVERPDGSNFTLKIRSTKLEDSAMYFCASGRDGGEKLFFGSGTQLSVL.

The chain employs TRBV24-1 and TRBJ1-6, with D perhaps matching TRBD1 (5 bases). Germline CDR1 KGHDR, CDR2 SFDVKD. Trimming took off 5 bases at V and 5 bases at J, with 21 bases between the two ends. The CDR3 is 18 amino acids. The DNA of the CDR3 is TGTGCCACCAGTGTCCGTCGAGGCAGGGAAAGGGATAATTCACCCCTCCACTTT. It encodes CATSVRRGRERDNSPLHF.

The rearrangement joins TRBV10-2 to TRBJ1-3; maybe TRBD1 (6 bases). The V and J ends lost 8 bases and 0 bases respectively, with 14 bases between them. Germline values: CDR1 WSHSY, CDR2 SAAADI. CDR3 length: 15 residues. In DNA, the CDR3 is TGCGCCAGCCGCTTCACAGGGATCTCTGGAAACACCATATATTTT. It yields the protein CASRFTGISGNTIYF.

The chain is built from TRBV30 and TRBJ2-1; 8 bases line up with TRBD1. The CDR3 contains 15 residues. V dropped 1 base and J dropped 1; count of bases not matched to a gene: 3. Germline CDR1 is GTSNPN and CDR2 is SVGIG (reference sequence). CDR3 loop: CAWSGDRLSYNEQFF. The CDR3 bases are TGTGCCTGGAGTGGGGACAGGCTGTCCTACAATGAGCAGTTCTTC.

The chain carries TRBV7-8 and TRBJ1-1; D uncertain. This CDR3 spans 13 amino acids. V was trimmed by 1 base and J by 9 bases, leaving 12 bases between them. CDR1 is SGHVS, CDR2 FQNEAQ, per germline. The CDR3 spells CASSLGAHPKAFF. The CDR3 DNA reads TGTGCCAGCAGCTTAGGCGCGCACCCCAAAGCTTTCTTT.

The V call is TRBV7-9, the J call TRBJ2-7, with 10 bases matching TRBD2. The CDR3 is 17 amino acids. CDR1 is SEHNR and CDR2 is FQNEAQ in the germline V gene (reference sequence). Trimming took 4 bases from V and 0 from J; bases not matched to a gene: 9. The CDR3 DNA reads TGTGCCAGCAGCTCCCTCCGACTAGCGGGTCGCTCCTACGAGCAGTACTTC. As protein: CASSSLRLAGRSYEQYF.

This clone was observed once. The genes are TRBV28 and TRBJ2-3; D is unclear. In germline, CDR1 is MDHEN, CDR2 SYDVKM. With 6 bases removed from V and 1 base from J, the gap between germline ends came to 14 bases. The CDR3 contains 15 residues. In nucleotides, the CDR3 is TGTGCCAGCAGCCCCGTACGACTGGGCACAGATACGCAGTATTTT. Residues: CASSPVRLGTDTQYF. Looking up the rest from reference TRBV28 and TRBJ2-3 gives the full variable domain: DVKVTQSSRYLVKRTGEKVFLECVQDMDHENMFWYRQDPGLGLRLIYFSYDVKMKEKGDIPEGYSVSREKKERFSLILESASTNQTSMYLCASSPVRLGTDTQYFGPGTRLTVL.

This chain connects TRBV25-1 to TRBJ1-6; D possibly corresponds to TRBD1 (5 bases). Trimming took 10 bases from V and 16 from J, leaving 14 bases between them. Germline CDR1 is MGHDK and CDR2 is SYGVNS. This CDR3 is built from 10 residues. CDR3 residues: CAKSGYGLHF. The CDR3 region has the DNA TGTGCCAAGTCAGGGTATGGGCTCCACTTT. The full variable domain, completed using reference TRBV25-1 and TRBJ1-6, is EADIYQTPRYLVIGTGKKITLECSQTMGHDKMYWYQQDPGMELHLIHYSYGVNSTEKGDLSSESTVSRIRTEHFPLTLESARPSHTSQYLCAKSGYGLHFGNGTRLTVT.

V gene TRBV2 combines with J gene TRBJ1-4, with D perhaps TRBD1 (5 bases). Looked up from germline, CDR1 is SNHLY and CDR2 is FYNNEI. This CDR3 is built from 11 residues. V dropped 5 bases and J dropped 13 bases, with 11 bases sitting between them. The CDR3 here is CASSISGGLFF. The CDR3 DNA is TGTGCCAGCAGTATTTCCGGGGGACTGTTTTTT.

The chain employs TRBV29-1 and TRBJ2-5, with D maybe TRBD1 (5 bases). V gave up 2 bases and J gave up 4 bases, with 8 bases separating them. The germline CDR1 and CDR2 sequences are SQVTM and ANQGSEA. The CDR3 extends over 12 amino acids. The CDR3 loop reads CSVEQGGETQYF. The CDR3 DNA reads TGCAGCGTTGAACAGGGCGGAGAGACCCAGTACTTC.

V is TRBV6-2 or TRBV6-3 and J is TRBJ1-1, with D possibly matching TRBD1 (5 bases). V lost 2 bases to trimming and J lost 4 bases, with 11 bases between them. The CDR3 has 14 amino acids. Per germline, CDR1 MNHEY and CDR2 SVGEGT. This CDR3 reads CASSYGNRGTEAFF. The CDR3 nucleotides read TGTGCCAGCAGTTACGGGAATAGGGGCACTGAAGCTTTCTTT.

The rearrangement joins TRBV30 to TRBJ2-7; no clear D. V dropped 1 base and J dropped 2 bases, with 3 bases sitting between them. CDR1 GTSNPN and CDR2 SVGIG come from the germline V gene (reference sequence). The CDR3 is 11 amino acids. This CDR3 reads CAWSAPYEQYF. The CDR3 DNA is TGTGCCTGGAGTGCCCCCTACGAGCAGTACTTC.

This rearrangement joins TRBV29-1 to TRBJ1-3; D is possibly TRBD1 (6 bases). Germline CDR1 and CDR2: SQVTM and ANQGSEA. CDR3 length: 13 amino acids. V gave up 6 bases and J gave up 3 bases, with 12 bases separating them. CDR3 sequence: CSVGAGSGNTIYF. As DNA, the CDR3 is TGCAGCGTGGGGGCAGGGAGTGGAAACACCATATATTTT.

The chain links TRBV7-6 to TRBJ1-1, with D maybe TRBD1 (5 bases). The ends were cut back, 7 bases at V and 1 base at J, with 10 bases in the middle. The CDR3 is 13 amino acids. Germline CDR1 is SGHVS and CDR2 is FNYEAQ. CDR3 region: CASNPRGNTEAFF. CDR3 nucleotide sequence: TGTGCCAGCAACCCGAGGGGGAACACTGAAGCTTTCTTT.

As to this clone: The sample has other DNA sequences that encode this CDR3 too. The chain employs TRBV11-2 and TRBJ2-1; D call uncertain. Trimming pared 1 base from V and 3 bases from J, leaving 4 bases between. CDR1 is SGHAT, CDR2 FQNNGV, per germline. This CDR3 is 13 amino acids long. Here the CDR3 DNA reads TGTGCCAGCAGCTTAGTTGGCTACAATGAGCAGTTCTTC. This codes for CASSLVGYNEQFF.